The next 13 T cell receptor beta chains were all read from a single sample in a study of T cell changes during pregnancy in multiple sclerosis. Here immunoSEQ multiplex PCR was the method, and the copy in TCRdb shows in-frame clones only, minus some. The sample has under 30,000 clones, about 93% seen once; the top ten hold approximately 0.39%. The sample was CD4+ T cells from peripheral blood mononuclear cells, taken after pregnancy. The receptors stem from a female donor with multiple sclerosis, enrolled in a pregnancy study.

For the CDR3, the DNA is TGTGCCAGCTCACCACCGCAGGGTTTTGGTGAGCAGTTCTTC. Its protein product is CASSPPQGFGEQFF. The chain is built from TRBV18 and TRBJ2-1; the D gene is possibly TRBD1 (5 bases). CDR3 length equals 14 residues. Germline V gene data show CDR1 as KGHSH and CDR2 as LQKENI. V shed 0 bases and J shed 9 bases, with 12 bases lying between them. Drawing the rest from reference TRBV18 and TRBJ2-1, the complete variable domain is NAGVMQNPRHLVRRRGQEARLRCSPMKGHSHVYWYRQLPEEGLKFMVYLQKENIIDESGMPKERFSAEFPKEGPSILRIQQVVRGDSAAYFCASSPPQGFGEQFFGPGTRLTVL.

J is TRBJ2-1 and V is TRBV6-5, with 8 positions matching TRBD1. The CDR3 runs 13 residues. Germline CDR1 MNHEY, CDR2 SVGAGI. With 6 bases clipped from V and 13 bases from J, the junction kept 11 bases outside the gene matches. CDR3 nucleotides: TGTGCCAGCAGCCGGATCGACAGGGGAGTACAGTTCTTC. It encodes CASSRIDRGVQFF.

The chain employs TRBV25-1 and TRBJ1-4; 7 bases are a match to TRBD1. V gave up 7 bases and J gave up 2 bases; unmatched junction bases: 4. In germline, CDR1 is MGHDK, CDR2 SYGVNS. The CDR3 extends over 14 amino acids. The CDR3 here is CASTSRGTNEKLFF. In nucleotides, the CDR3 is TGTGCCAGCACTTCCAGGGGGACTAATGAAAAACTGTTTTTT.

This chain connects TRBV18 to TRBJ1-5; D is undetermined. Germline-derived CDR1 and CDR2 are KGHSH and LQKENI. Trimming took 3 bases from V and 4 from J, leaving 13 bases between them. This CDR3 spans 15 amino acids. This chain's CDR3 is CASSPLRAENQPQHF. CDR3 DNA sequence: TGTGCCAGCTCACCTCTGAGGGCCGAGAATCAGCCCCAGCATTTT.

This clone was recorded a few times. The rearrangement joins TRBV5-1 to TRBJ1-4; possibly TRBD1 for D (5 bases). Germline V lookup: CDR1 SGHRS, CDR2 YFSETQ. This CDR3 contains 14 residues. V shed 0 bases and J shed 6 bases, with 9 bases lying between them. The CDR3 coding sequence is TGCGCCAGCAGCTTGGACAGGAGGGATGAAAAACTGTTTTTT. It yields the protein CASSLDRRDEKLFF.

This clone was counted a single time. The V and J genes are TRBV7-9 and TRBJ1-1; D is perhaps TRBD1 (5 bases). The CDR3 contains 14 residues. V gave up 5 bases and J gave up 2 bases, with 12 bases separating them. Germline CDR1 SEHNR, CDR2 FQNEAQ (reference sequence). The DNA of the CDR3 is TGTGCCAGCAGCCCCCAGACAGCCAACACTGAAGCTTTCTTT. This codes for CASSPQTANTEAFF.

The genes are TRBV7-2 and TRBJ1-5; D not certain. The CDR3 consists of 14 residues. The ends were cut back, 3 bases at V and 6 bases at J, with 12 bases in the middle. The germline V gene has CDR1 SGHTA and CDR2 FQGNSA. In DNA, the CDR3 is TGTGCCAGCAGCTTCCCGGGGAGCGGTCAGCCCCAGCATTTT. Translation: CASSFPGSGQPQHF.

This clone appeared once. The chain uses TRBV27 and TRBJ2-7, with 8 bases identical to TRBD2. J gave up 4 bases and V 3 bases, and 5 bases lay outside the gene matches. The CDR3 consists of 14 residues. Germline V lookup: CDR1 MNHEY, CDR2 SMNVEV (reference sequence). The CDR3 DNA reads as TGTGCCAGCAGTTTTGTAGCGGGGCTTTACGAGCAGTACTTC. It encodes CASSFVAGLYEQYF.

This chain joins TRBV7-7 and TRBJ2-2, with 13 bases identical to TRBD2. Germline-derived CDR1 and CDR2 are SSHAT and FNYEAQ (reference sequence). There are 16 residues in the CDR3. Unmatched junction bases numbered 7, after V lost 5 bases and J lost 7 bases. The CDR3 region has the DNA TGTGCCAGCAGCGTAACTAGCGGGGGGGCCAGCGGGGAGCTGTTTTTT. Amino acid sequence: CASSVTSGGASGELFF.

The V gene is TRBV4-2, the J gene TRBJ2-1, with 12 bases identical to TRBD2. Unmatched junction bases numbered 4, after V lost 7 bases and J lost 15 bases. Looked up from germline, CDR1 is LGHNA and CDR2 is YNFKEQ. The length of the CDR3 is 11 residues. CDR3 amino acids: CASTSGRAAFF. The CDR3 nucleotides read TGTGCCAGCACTAGCGGGAGGGCCGCGTTCTTC.

The chain carries TRBV9 and TRBJ2-3, with TRBD1 matching 9 bases. CDR1 is SGDLS and CDR2 is YYNGEE in the germline V gene. This CDR3 has 16 amino acids. V was pared by 4 bases and J by 4 bases, with 10 bases of the junction left unmatched. CDR3 region: CASSLGTGITSDTQYF. The CDR3 DNA is TGTGCCAGCAGCCTCGGGACAGGGATTACATCAGATACGCAGTATTTT.

This clone has a single count. This chain joins TRBV6-1 and TRBJ1-1, with TRBD1 as a possible D gene (6 bases). Germline V lookup: CDR1 MNHNS, CDR2 SASEGT. With 5 bases removed from V and 8 bases from J, the gap between germline ends came to 18 bases. The CDR3 totals 14 residues. DNA of the CDR3: TGTGCCAGCAGTCCCCGACAGGATCCGCTCGAAGCTTTCTTT. Protein product: CASSPRQDPLEAFF.

This chain joins TRBV15 and TRBJ1-2; 8 bases agree with TRBD1. The V gene's germline CDR1 is LNHNV and CDR2 YYDKDF (reference sequence). V was clipped by 3 bases and J by 5 bases; unmatched bases: 2. The CDR3 consists of 13 residues. CDR3 nucleotides: TGTGCCACCAGCAGGGACAGGGTATATGGCTACACCTTC. Its translation: CATSRDRVYGYTF.